A single sample is the source of the 4 T cell receptor beta chains below, sequenced in a study of T cell responses to AZD1222 COVID-19 vaccine. TCRdb keeps only in-frame clones here, not all; method: immunoSEQ multiplex PCR. Of around 150,000 clones listed, more than 75% were seen once; the top ten hold about 1.9%. The sample consisted of peripheral blood, taken 28 days after the second AZD1222 dose. Receptor source: an adult who received the AZD1222 COVID-19 vaccine.

This chain uses TRBV6-5 with TRBJ1-2; tentatively, D is TRBD1 (6 bases). Germline V gene lookup returns CDR1 MNHEY and CDR2 SVGAGI. Trimming took off 9 bases at V and 4 bases at J, with 12 bases between the two ends. CDR3 length: 12 residues. This chain's CDR3 is CASTGHLYGYTF. The CDR3 bases are TGTGCCAGTACGGGACATCTCTATGGCTACACCTTC.

V and J are TRBV6-6 and TRBJ2-7; 9 bases map to TRBD2. Trimming removed 2 bases from V and 4 bases from J; junction bases left unmatched: 6. Per the germline V gene, CDR1 is MNHNY and CDR2 is SVGAGI (reference sequence). CDR3 length: 15 amino acids. This CDR3 is CASSYGGGVGYEQYF. Written as DNA, the CDR3 is TGTGCCAGCAGTTACGGCGGGGGGGTAGGATACGAGCAGTACTTC.

This chain uses TRBV5-1 with TRBJ2-1; no clear D. The germline gives CDR1 SGHRS, CDR2 YFSETQ. The ends were cut back, 0 bases at V and 10 bases at J, with 8 bases in the middle. The CDR3 sequence is 12 residues long. CDR3 protein: CASSLEIGEQFF. CDR3 in DNA: TGCGCCAGCAGCTTGGAGATAGGCGAGCAGTTCTTC.

This clone occurred many times. CDR3 loop: CASSDDKGSSYEQYF. In nucleotides, the CDR3 is TGTGCCAGCAGTGATGATAAGGGGAGCTCCTACGAGCAGTACTTC. The chain is built from TRBV2 and TRBJ2-7; the D gene could be TRBD1 or TRBD2 (5 bases each). The germline V and J ends were trimmed by 3 bases and 0 bases, with 12 bases remaining between them. CDR1 and CDR2 (germline): SNHLY, FYNNEI. The CDR3 totals 15 residues.